The 20 T cell receptor beta chains below all came from one sample that was sequenced in a study of blood T cell repertoires in COVID-19. This table comes from immunoSEQ multiplex PCR, and its TCRdb copy is limited to in-frame clones, with some not included. Among 50,000 to 65,000 clones listed, around 82% were seen once. The sample taken for sequencing was peripheral blood. The receptors were gathered from a human donor in a cohort sampled during active COVID-19.

DNA for the CDR3: TGTGCCAGCAGAGAGGGGGCGACCTATGGCTACACCTTC. Amino acids: CASREGATYGYTF. The genes are TRBV2 and TRBJ1-2, with 7 nucleotides matching TRBD1. Germline-derived CDR1 and CDR2 are SNHLY and FYNNEI. CDR3 size: 13 residues. V lost 6 bases and J lost 4; bases outside the gene matches: 5.

The chain uses TRBV28 and TRBJ1-5; D gene uncertain. The CDR3 is 12 amino acids. The germline gives CDR1 MDHEN, CDR2 SYDVKM. V was cut by 2 bases and J by 5 bases, with 4 bases left in between. CDR3 region: CASSLTDQPQHF. The CDR3 DNA reads TGTGCCAGCAGTTTAACGGATCAGCCCCAGCATTTT.

This clone was observed a few times. The CDR3 spells CASSWGRPGQPQHF. CDR3 coding DNA: TGTGCCAGCAGTTGGGGCCGACCCGGTCAGCCCCAGCATTTT. The rearrangement joins TRBV28 to TRBJ1-5; possible D gene TRBD1, 5 bases. Trimming pared 4 bases from V and 6 bases from J, leaving 13 bases between. CDR1 and CDR2 from the germline V gene are MDHEN and SYDVKM. The CDR3 has 14 residues. Based on the CDR3 plus reference TRBV28 and TRBJ1-5, the full variable domain is DVKVTQSSRYLVKRTGEKVFLECVQDMDHENMFWYRQDPGLGLRLIYFSYDVKMKEKGDIPEGYSVSREKKERFSLILESASTNQTSMYLCASSWGRPGQPQHFGDGTRLSIL.

This clone has a handful of counts. The chain couples TRBV5-6 to TRBJ2-2; perhaps TRBD1 as D (6 bases). Germline-derived CDR1 and CDR2 are SGHDT and YYEEEE. The CDR3 sequence is 14 residues long. Trimming removed 4 bases from V and 4 bases from J, with 11 bases in between. CDR3 in DNA: TGTGCCAGCAGCCCCTTAGGGGGCACCGGGGAGCTGTTTTTT. Amino acid sequence: CASSPLGGTGELFF. The entire variable domain, with the rest obtained from reference TRBV5-6 and TRBJ2-2, is as follows: DAGVTQSPTHLIKTRGQQVTLRCSPKSGHDTVSWYQQALGQGPQFIFQYYEEEERQRGNFPDRFSGHQFPNYSSELNVNALLLGDSALYLCASSPLGGTGELFFGEGSRLTVL.

The chain combines TRBV2 with TRBJ1-1, with TRBD1 as a possible D gene (5 bases). This CDR3 has 13 amino acids. V was trimmed by 4 bases and J by 1 base, leaving 7 bases between them. CDR1 and CDR2 from the germline V gene are SNHLY and FYNNEI. Here the CDR3 reads CASSATGNTEAFF. For the CDR3, the DNA is TGTGCCAGCAGTGCCACAGGGAACACTGAAGCTTTCTTT.

The rearrangement uses TRBV11-2 and TRBJ1-2; 8 bases align to TRBD1. Trimming took 4 bases from V and 7 from J; bases not matched to a gene: 5. The CDR3 contains 13 residues. CDR1 is SGHAT and CDR2 is FQNNGV in the germline V gene. The CDR3 coding sequence is TGTGCCAGCAGCTCCCCGGACAGGGTTGGCTACACCTTC. Its translation is CASSSPDRVGYTF.

The rearrangement uses TRBV18 and TRBJ2-5; 12 nucleotides agree with TRBD2. The germline V gene encodes CDR1 KGHSH and CDR2 LQKENI. This CDR3 is 16 amino acids long. V lost 1 base and J lost 3; bases outside the gene matches: 3. This chain's CDR3 is CASSPQRLAGEETQYF. DNA for the CDR3: TGTGCCAGCTCACCACAAAGACTAGCGGGGGAAGAGACCCAGTACTTC.

The genes are TRBV4-1 and TRBJ1-2, with D tentatively TRBD1 (6 bases). V dropped 0 bases and J dropped 2 bases, with 7 bases sitting between them. This CDR3 region has 14 residues. Germline V gene sequence: CDR1 MGHRA, CDR2 YSYEKL. This CDR3 reads CASSQERGNYGYTF. DNA for the CDR3: TGCGCCAGCAGCCAAGAAAGGGGGAACTATGGCTACACCTTC.

The rearrangement joins TRBV2 to TRBJ2-3; 14 bases line up with TRBD2. In germline, CDR1 is SNHLY, CDR2 FYNNEI. The CDR3 extends over 19 amino acids. V trimming: 3 bases; J trimming: 4 bases; junction bases outside the gene matches: 12. The CDR3 spells CASSEGMGLAGADADTQYF. CDR3 nucleotides: TGTGCCAGCAGTGAGGGTATGGGACTAGCGGGAGCGGACGCAGATACGCAGTATTTT.

J is TRBJ2-1 and V is TRBV27, with 16 positions matching TRBD2. The CDR3 has 18 residues. With V trimmed by 5 bases and J by 7 bases, 11 bases remained unmatched. The germline V gene has CDR1 MNHEY and CDR2 SMNVEV (reference sequence). This CDR3 is CASSPGLAGGRGPNEQFF. CDR3 in DNA: TGTGCCAGCAGTCCGGGACTAGCGGGAGGGCGGGGGCCGAATGAGCAGTTCTTC.

Only a few counts were recorded for this clone. The rearrangement links TRBV19 to TRBJ1-5; 8 bases align to TRBD1. The CDR3 runs 15 residues. Germline CDR1 reads LNHDA; CDR2 reads SQIVND (reference sequence). J lost 4 bases, V lost 7 bases, and 9 bases had no gene match. In DNA, the CDR3 is TGTGCCAGTACTCCCGACAGGGGTGGTAATCAGCCCCAGCATTTT. This encodes CASTPDRGGNQPQHF. Variable domain in full (rest from reference TRBV19 and TRBJ1-5): DGGITQSPKYLFRKEGQNVTLSCEQNLNHDAMYWYRQDPGQGLRLIYYSQIVNDFQKGDIAEGYSVSREKKESFPLTVTSAQKNPTAFYLCASTPDRGGNQPQHFGDGTRLSIL.

This chain joins TRBV18 and TRBJ2-5; perhaps TRBD2 as D (5 bases). Per germline, CDR1 KGHSH and CDR2 LQKENI. CDR3 length equals 15 residues. The V end lost 4 bases, the J end lost 2 bases, and 14 bases lay between the germline ends. The CDR3 is CASSLLVTPQETQYF. As DNA, the CDR3 is TGTGCCAGCTCACTACTAGTCACGCCTCAAGAGACCCAGTACTTC. Filled out from reference TRBV18 and TRBJ2-5, the complete variable domain reads NAGVMQNPRHLVRRRGQEARLRCSPMKGHSHVYWYRQLPEEGLKFMVYLQKENIIDESGMPKERFSAEFPKEGPSILRIQQVVRGDSAAYFCASSLLVTPQETQYFGPGTRLLVL.

In nucleotides, the CDR3 is TGTGCCAGCAGCTTGTCAGGGGCCAATCAGCCCCAGCATTTT. This encodes CASSLSGANQPQHF. V usage is TRBV11-2 and J usage is TRBJ1-5; D perhaps matches TRBD1 (6 bases). This CDR3 region has 14 residues. V was pared by 3 bases and J by 3 bases, with 9 bases between. CDR1 is SGHAT and CDR2 is FQNNGV in the germline V gene.

The gene calls are TRBV19 and TRBJ2-7; D call uncertain. V lost 7 bases, J lost 5 bases, and 15 bases lay in between. The CDR3 has 13 amino acids. The germline V gene encodes CDR1 LNHDA and CDR2 SQIVND (reference sequence). The CDR3 sequence: CASTPNSPDEQYF. DNA for the CDR3: TGTGCCAGTACCCCCAATAGCCCGGACGAGCAGTACTTC.

This chain links TRBV12-3 or TRBV12-4 with TRBJ2-5; 7 bases agree with TRBD2. Losses at the gene ends were 6 bases for V and 5 bases for J; bases not matched to a gene: 3. This CDR3 contains 12 residues. CDR3 sequence: CASSPGGETQYF. The CDR3 nucleotides read TGTGCCAGCAGCCCGGGAGGCGAGACCCAGTACTTC.

V gene TRBV6-1 combines with J gene TRBJ2-1; 8 bases map to TRBD1. CDR3 length: 15 amino acids. The ends lost 3 bases at V and 3 bases at J; junction bases unmatched: 4. The germline V gene has CDR1 MNHNS and CDR2 SASEGT. The CDR3: CASSEGQVNYNEQFF. The CDR3 region has the DNA TGTGCCAGCAGTGAGGGACAGGTAAACTACAATGAGCAGTTCTTC.

V and J are TRBV19 and TRBJ1-5, with 10 positions matching TRBD1. The CDR3 totals 16 residues. Losses at the gene ends were 1 base for V and 4 bases for J; bases not matched to a gene: 4. Germline V gene data show CDR1 as LNHDA and CDR2 as SQIVND (reference sequence). This CDR3 reads CASSIGQGARNQPQHF. CDR3 DNA sequence: TGTGCCAGTAGTATAGGACAGGGGGCGAGGAATCAGCCCCAGCATTTT. Variable domain in full (rest from reference TRBV19 and TRBJ1-5): DGGITQSPKYLFRKEGQNVTLSCEQNLNHDAMYWYRQDPGQGLRLIYYSQIVNDFQKGDIAEGYSVSREKKESFPLTVTSAQKNPTAFYLCASSIGQGARNQPQHFGDGTRLSIL.

The chain joins TRBV24-1 to TRBJ1-2; no clear D gene. Germline V lookup: CDR1 KGHDR, CDR2 SFDVKD. The CDR3 is 13 residues long. The V end was cut by 11 bases, the J end by 4 bases, with 16 bases between. CDR3 in amino acids: CAIKHDRGYGYTF. DNA for the CDR3: TGTGCCATCAAACACGACCGCGGCTATGGCTACACCTTC.

This chain joins TRBV18 and TRBJ2-7; TRBD2 aligns across 10 bases. The CDR3 totals 14 residues. Germline V lookup: CDR1 KGHSH, CDR2 LQKENI. Trimming removed 4 bases from V and 4 bases from J; junction bases left unmatched: 4. Here the CDR3 reads CASSLSGGAYEQYF. The CDR3 coding sequence is TGTGCCAGCTCACTGAGCGGGGGGGCTTACGAGCAGTACTTC.

This clone was recorded once. The chain carries TRBV7-9 and TRBJ2-2; 7 bases map to TRBD1. The CDR3 spans 16 residues. Germline CDR1 SEHNR, CDR2 FQNEAQ (reference sequence). The V and J ends lost 6 bases and 0 bases, in that order; junction bases with no gene match: 7. The CDR3 DNA reads TGTGCCAGCAGACGAACCGGGACAGCGAACACCGGGGAGCTGTTTTTT. Translated, it gives CASRRTGTANTGELFF. Complete variable domain (other parts from reference TRBV7-9 and TRBJ2-2): DTGVSQNPRHKITKRGQNVTFRCDPISEHNRLYWYRQTLGQGPEFLTYFQNEAQLEKSRLLSDRFSAERPKGSFSTLEIQRTEQGDSAMYLCASRRTGTANTGELFFGEGSRLTVL.